One and the same sample provided the 28 T cell receptor beta chains below, sequenced in a study of cytomegalovirus exposure and HLA in healthy donors. Researchers ran the PCR with 60 Vbeta and 13 Jbeta primers. Sequencing was performed with immunoSEQ multiplex PCR; in TCRdb, only in-frame clones are kept and a portion is missing. The data hold 110,000 to 150,000 clones, with over 80% observed a single time. The sample consisted of PBMCs. Receptors originate from a male donor in good health and CMV-seronegative.

This chain joins TRBV7-9 and TRBJ1-1; 9 bases fit TRBD1. This CDR3 contains 13 residues. Trimming removed 4 bases from V and 4 bases from J; junction bases left unmatched: 1. Germline V gene lookup returns CDR1 SEHNR and CDR2 FQNEAQ (reference sequence). The CDR3 coding sequence is TGTGCCAGCAGCTCACAGGGGGCCACTGAAGCTTTCTTT. Translating it yields CASSSQGATEAFF.

The V and J genes are TRBV19 and TRBJ2-1; 9 bases agree with TRBD2. J lost 3 bases, V lost 4 bases, and 1 base had no gene match. The V gene's germline CDR1 is LNHDA and CDR2 SQIVND (reference sequence). This CDR3 is built from 14 residues. CDR3 loop: CASSSGRVYNEQFF. The CDR3 DNA reads TGTGCCAGTAGTAGCGGGAGGGTCTACAATGAGCAGTTCTTC.

The chain uses TRBV27 and TRBJ1-1, with a possible D match to TRBD1 (5 bases). V lost 1 base to trimming and J lost 0 bases, with 9 bases between them. The germline V gene has CDR1 MNHEY and CDR2 SMNVEV (reference sequence). CDR3 length: 15 amino acids. CDR3 bases: TGTGCCAGCAGTTTATTTCAGGGTGTGAACACTGAAGCTTTCTTT. Translated, it gives CASSLFQGVNTEAFF.

The rearrangement links TRBV5-1 to TRBJ1-2; 8 positions match TRBD1. Per the germline V gene, CDR1 is SGHRS and CDR2 is YFSETQ. Trimming cost V 0 bases and J 3 bases; bases outside gene matches: 13. The CDR3 has 18 residues. The CDR3 reads CASSLATGTGRIDYGYTF. CDR3 bases: TGCGCCAGCAGCTTGGCCACCGGGACAGGCCGGATTGACTATGGCTACACCTTC.

This clone was picked up a small number of times. The rearrangement links TRBV28 to TRBJ1-2; D call uncertain. Per the germline V gene, CDR1 is MDHEN and CDR2 is SYDVKM. V lost 7 bases and J 6 bases, leaving 21 bases between the germline ends. The CDR3 runs to 15 residues. DNA for the CDR3: TGTGCCAGCACCAGTGGAGCCGGGATGACTCATGGCTACACCTTC. Its protein product is CASTSGAGMTHGYTF.

The DNA for the CDR3 is TGTGCCAGCAGCCCGCTGGGCTTCCTCCAAGAGACCCAGTACTTC. As protein: CASSPLGFLQETQYF. The chain carries TRBV9 and TRBJ2-5; D is undetermined. Trimming stripped 4 bases from V and 1 base from J, with 14 bases between. This CDR3 contains 15 residues. Germline CDR1 is SGDLS and CDR2 is YYNGEE.

Details on this clone: Other DNA sequences from this sample encode an identical CDR3 as well. V gene TRBV5-1 combines with J gene TRBJ2-7; tentatively, D is TRBD2 (6 bases). There are 14 residues in the CDR3. V was shortened by 3 bases and J by 1 base, with 11 bases between the two germline ends. CDR1 and CDR2 from the germline V gene are SGHRS and YFSETQ. CDR3 DNA: TGCGCCAGCAGCTCCGGGACTGGATCCTACGAGCAGTACTTC. Encoded protein: CASSSGTGSYEQYF.

The J gene is TRBJ1-2, the V gene TRBV6-5, with 11 bases lining up with TRBD1. V was clipped by 5 bases and J by 7 bases; unmatched bases: 6. Germline CDR1 is MNHEY and CDR2 is SVGAGI. The CDR3 consists of 14 residues. CDR3 nucleotides: TGTGCCAGCAGTCTTGGACAGGGGGCGGGTGGCTACACCTTC. Protein: CASSLGQGAGGYTF.

The chain has TRBV18 and TRBJ2-3; D perhaps matches TRBD1 (6 bases). The CDR3 consists of 16 residues. CDR1 KGHSH and CDR2 LQKENI come from the germline V gene. The germline V and J ends were trimmed by 0 bases and 5 bases, with 15 bases remaining between them. For the CDR3, the DNA is TGTGCCAGCTCACCACCGGCAGGGGATGCACAAGATACGCAGTATTTT. Translated: CASSPPAGDAQDTQYF.

The sample holds a few counts of this clone. The chain joins TRBV7-9 to TRBJ1-1; TRBD1 is a possible D gene (6 bases). The CDR3 extends over 15 amino acids. Germline V CDR1 and CDR2: SEHNR, FQNEAQ (reference sequence). Trimming pared 5 bases from V and 2 bases from J, leaving 15 bases between. CDR3 in amino acids: CASSPSGTTNTEAFF. The CDR3 region has the DNA TGTGCCAGCAGCCCCTCCGGGACAACTAACACTGAAGCTTTCTTT.

The V gene is TRBV6-6, the J gene TRBJ1-4, with 8 bases matching TRBD1. The CDR3 consists of 15 residues. Germline CDR1 and CDR2: MNHNY and SVGAGI (reference sequence). J gave up 11 bases and V 4 bases, and 12 bases lay outside the gene matches. The CDR3 region has the DNA TGTGCCAGCAGTTTCCAGGGGGCGCCGGTGGGGAAACTGTTTTTT. It codes for CASSFQGAPVGKLFF.

This chain connects TRBV2 to TRBJ1-1, with D possibly being TRBD1 (5 bases). Germline CDR1 is SNHLY and CDR2 is FYNNEI. Deletions cut 8 bases from V and 0 bases from J, with 13 bases between. The CDR3 totals 14 residues. The DNA for the CDR3 is TGTGCCAGCCGGGCAGGGTTTATGAACACTGAAGCTTTCTTT. Encoded protein: CASRAGFMNTEAFF.

This sequence joins TRBV14 and TRBJ1-4, with TRBD1 as a possible D gene (6 bases). The germline V and J ends were trimmed by 0 bases and 8 bases, with 13 bases remaining between them. The germline V gene encodes CDR1 SGHDN and CDR2 FVKESK. The CDR3 has 15 amino acids. CDR3 sequence (DNA): TGTGCCAGCAGCCAAGAAAACAGGGTAGGGGAAAAACTGTTTTTT. This encodes CASSQENRVGEKLFF.

The J gene is TRBJ2-5, the V gene TRBV6-5; D perhaps matches TRBD2 (6 bases). Trimming took off 0 bases at V and 4 bases at J, with 9 bases between the two ends. This CDR3 contains 14 residues. Germline values: CDR1 MNHEY, CDR2 SVGAGI. Written as DNA, the CDR3 is TGTGCCAGCAGTTACTCGGAGGGAGGAGAGACCCAGTACTTC. As protein: CASSYSEGGETQYF.

The J gene is TRBJ1-1, the V gene TRBV29-1; the D gene is possibly TRBD1 (5 bases). This CDR3 comprises 16 residues. The germline V gene has CDR1 SQVTM and CDR2 ANQGSEA. Trimming cost V 4 bases and J 4 bases, with 22 bases left between them. For the CDR3, the DNA is TGCAGCGTTGTCTTCGGCCTCGGGGGGGTCGGCACTGAAGCTTTCTTT. It is translated as CSVVFGLGGVGTEAFF.

The J gene is TRBJ2-7, the V gene TRBV6-4; a possible D gene is TRBD2 (7 bases). V was clipped by 6 bases and J by 4 bases, with 22 bases between them. Germline loops: CDR1 MRHNA, CDR2 SNTAGT. This CDR3 is 16 amino acids long. The DNA for the CDR3 is TGTGCCAGCAGGCCTTCAGACAGAGGGGGGGTTTACGAGCAGTACTTC. Protein sequence: CASRPSDRGGVYEQYF.

The V gene is TRBV9, the J gene TRBJ1-4; D unresolved. This CDR3 has 14 residues. Germline V gives CDR1 SGDLS, CDR2 YYNGEE. The V end lost 1 base, the J end lost 4 bases, and 8 bases lay between the germline ends. Here the CDR3 reads CASSVKGVNEKLFF. The CDR3 region has the DNA TGTGCCAGCAGCGTAAAGGGAGTTAATGAAAAACTGTTTTTT. The variable domain in full, with the rest retrieved from reference TRBV9 and TRBJ1-4, is DSGVTQTPKHLITATGQRVTLRCSPRSGDLSVYWYQQSLDQGLQFLIQYYNGEERAKGNILERFSAQQFPDLHSELNLSSLELGDSALYFCASSVKGVNEKLFFGSGTQLSVL.

V is TRBV15 and J is TRBJ1-1, with D hard to call. This CDR3 has 12 residues. Looked up from germline, CDR1 is LNHNV and CDR2 is YYDKDF (reference sequence). Trimming pared 3 bases from V and 1 base from J, leaving 3 bases between. The CDR3 spells CATSSSNTEAFF. The CDR3 DNA follows: TGTGCCACCAGCAGCTCGAACACTGAAGCTTTCTTT.

V is TRBV6-1 and J is TRBJ1-4, with D perhaps matching TRBD1 (6 bases). This CDR3 is 15 amino acids long. The germline V gene has CDR1 MNHNS and CDR2 SASEGT. V was trimmed by 6 bases and J by 1 base, leaving 12 bases between them. CDR3 region: CASSVMTGTNEKLFF. Written as DNA, the CDR3 is TGTGCCAGCAGCGTCATGACAGGAACTAATGAAAAACTGTTTTTT.

This chain links TRBV27 with TRBJ1-4; weak D call: TRBD1 (6 bases). This CDR3 is built from 15 residues. Trimming removed 2 bases from V and 4 bases from J, with 11 bases in between. The V gene's germline CDR1 is MNHEY and CDR2 SMNVEV (reference sequence). The CDR3 loop reads CASSLSRGVNEKLFF. The CDR3 coding sequence is TGTGCCAGCAGTTTAAGCAGGGGAGTTAATGAAAAACTGTTTTTT.

The V call is TRBV4-3, the J call TRBJ2-7, with D tentatively TRBD2 (6 bases). Per germline, CDR1 LGHNA and CDR2 YSLEER. Trimming pared 0 bases from V and 1 base from J, leaving 10 bases between. The CDR3 is made up of 15 amino acids. The CDR3 is CASSQEGGASYEQYF. Here the CDR3 DNA reads TGCGCCAGCAGCCAAGAGGGCGGGGCATCCTACGAGCAGTACTTC.

V and J are TRBV18 and TRBJ1-5; possibly TRBD1 for D (5 bases). CDR1 and CDR2 (germline): KGHSH, LQKENI. The CDR3 extends over 13 amino acids. Trimming took off 5 bases at V and 5 bases at J, with 10 bases between the two ends. CDR3 in DNA: TGTGCCAGCTCATCTCTACAGGATCAGCCCCAGCATTTT. This codes for CASSSLQDQPQHF.

The V and J genes are TRBV6-5 and TRBJ1-2; 9 bases line up with TRBD1. Trimming took 0 bases from V and 5 from J; bases not matched to a gene: 4. The CDR3 consists of 15 residues. Germline V CDR1 and CDR2: MNHEY, SVGAGI. This chain's CDR3 is CASSYSTGGIYGYTF. CDR3 coding DNA: TGTGCCAGCAGTTACTCGACAGGGGGAATTTATGGCTACACCTTC.

The gene calls are TRBV5-4 and TRBJ2-1; 7 bases fit TRBD2. The CDR3 is 17 amino acids. CDR1 is SGHNT, CDR2 YYREEE, per germline (reference sequence). With 2 bases clipped from V and 1 base from J, the junction kept 9 bases outside the gene matches. The CDR3 DNA reads TGTGCCAGCAGCTTCCCGGTGCTAGCGGCTTCCTACAATGAGCAGTTCTTC. The encoded protein is CASSFPVLAASYNEQFF.

This sequence joins TRBV7-2 and TRBJ2-5; maybe TRBD2 (6 bases). This CDR3 has 13 amino acids. Trimming removed 3 bases from V and 5 bases from J, with 10 bases in between. Germline V gene sequence: CDR1 SGHTA, CDR2 FQGNSA. CDR3 in amino acids: CASSFTSLETQYF. In DNA, the CDR3 is TGTGCCAGCAGCTTTACTAGCTTGGAGACCCAGTACTTC.

This rearrangement joins TRBV7-8 to TRBJ2-5; 9 nucleotides line up with TRBD2. V lost 0 bases to trimming and J lost 7 bases; unmatched junction nucleotides: 12. The CDR3 has 17 amino acids. Germline V CDR1 and CDR2: SGHVS, FQNEAQ. In nucleotides, the CDR3 is TGTGCCAGCAGCTTAGCGCCTAAGGCGGGGGGGCAGGGGACCCAGTACTTC. It specifies CASSLAPKAGGQGTQYF.

The chain uses TRBV5-1 and TRBJ2-3, with D unclear. The CDR3 has 15 amino acids. The germline V and J ends were trimmed by 4 bases and 2 bases, with 14 bases remaining between them. Germline assignment: CDR1 SGHRS and CDR2 YFSETQ. The CDR3 DNA reads TGCGCCAGCAGCCCAACAAAAGTTGCCACAGATACGCAGTATTTT. Translated: CASSPTKVATDTQYF.

The chain combines TRBV2 with TRBJ1-6, with 7 bases that match TRBD1. Germline V gene sequence: CDR1 SNHLY, CDR2 FYNNEI. The CDR3 loop spans 15 amino acids. Trimming at V came to 4 bases and at J to 0 bases, leaving 0 bases not matched to a gene. CDR3 coding DNA: TGTGCCAGCAGTGGGGACAGCTCCTATAATTCACCCCTCCACTTT. Protein product: CASSGDSSYNSPLHF.